These 18 T cell receptor beta chains share one sample of origin, sequenced in a study of T cells after yellow fever vaccination. TCRdb reprocessed the 5' RACE reads with MiXCR, giving one entry per CDR3 protein. The repertoire includes around 46,000 distinct CDR3 sequences, 6.8% of them detected once, and about 15% sits in the top ten. The material was CD8+ T cells not binding an NS4B(214-222) dextramer, sorted from PBMCs, obtained 45 days after the yellow fever booster vaccination. The receptors stem from a man aged 25-45 years who received the YFV17D yellow fever vaccine.

Worth noting for this clonotype: A read error may explain this, as a much larger clone is one base away. This chain links TRBV14 with TRBJ2-2; 8 bases align to TRBD2. This CDR3 comprises 14 residues. Germline V gene lookup returns CDR1 SGHDN and CDR2 FVKESK. The V segment lost 1 base and the J segment 6 bases; nucleotides outside the gene matches: 1. The CDR3: CASSQVAGSGELFF. CDR3 sequence (DNA): TGTGCCAGCAGCCAAGTAGCGGGATCCGGGGAGCTGTTTTTT. Based on the CDR3 plus reference TRBV14 and TRBJ2-2, the full variable domain is EAGVTQFPSHSVIEKGQTVTLRCDPISGHDNLYWYRRVMGKEIKFLLHFVKESKQDESGMPNNRFLAERTGGTYSTLKVQPAELEDSGVYFCASSQVAGSGELFFGEGSRLTVL.

Ten or more counts support this clonotype. This chain uses TRBV28 with TRBJ2-1; D is perhaps TRBD2 (5 bases). The V end was cut by 5 bases, the J end by 8 bases, with 10 bases between. Germline CDR1 reads MDHEN; CDR2 reads SYDVKM. The CDR3 runs to 12 residues. The chain's CDR3 is CASSVDSYEQFF. Here the CDR3 DNA reads TGTGCCAGCAGTGTGGACTCTTATGAGCAGTTCTTC.

For this clonotype: A much larger clone differs from this one at a single base, so this may be a read error. The chain recombines TRBV18 with TRBJ2-1; no definite D call. The V gene's germline CDR1 is KGHSH and CDR2 LQKENI. This CDR3 has 17 residues. Trimming left V 5 bases short and J 0 bases short, with 17 bases between. In DNA, the CDR3 is TGTGCCAGCTCATTAGGTTCGCCCCAGAGCTCCTACAATGAGCAGTTCTTC. Protein: CASSLGSPQSSYNEQFF.

In its sample, this clonotype was seen many times. V gene TRBV11-2 combines with J gene TRBJ2-7; D call uncertain. Germline assignment: CDR1 SGHAT and CDR2 FQNNGV. Trimming took 6 bases from V and 2 from J, leaving 5 bases between them. There are 11 residues in the CDR3. The CDR3 spells CASRHTYEQYF. The CDR3 DNA reads TGTGCCAGCAGACATACCTACGAGCAGTACTTC.

This clonotype was detected ten times or more. The chain links TRBV6-4 to TRBJ2-5; D possibly corresponds to TRBD2 (6 bases). V lost 6 bases and J lost 5, with 19 bases in between. This CDR3 is built from 15 residues. The germline V gene has CDR1 MRHNA and CDR2 SNTAGT. The CDR3 DNA reads as TGTGCCAGCAGCCCCTCAGAGGGAGGAGCCGAGACCCAGTACTTC. Translation: CASSPSEGGAETQYF.

This clonotype has a count of ten or more. This sequence joins TRBV7-2 and TRBJ2-1; TRBD2 matches at 10 bases. The CDR3 has 16 residues. Per germline, CDR1 SGHTA and CDR2 FQGNSA. Losses at the gene ends were 2 bases for V and 1 base for J; bases not matched to a gene: 2. The CDR3 coding sequence is TGTGCCAGCAGCTTAACTAGCGGGGAGTCCTACAATGAGCAGTTCTTC. Protein product: CASSLTSGESYNEQFF.

This clonotype was recorded many times. The chain employs TRBV11-2 and TRBJ2-7; D is ambiguous. Germline V gene data show CDR1 as SGHAT and CDR2 as FQNNGV. Between the trimmed V and J ends, which lost 3 bases and 3 bases, there was a span of 6 bases. This CDR3 spans 12 amino acids. CDR3 region: CASSFTNYEQYF. CDR3 sequence (DNA): TGTGCCAGCAGCTTCACAAACTACGAGCAGTACTTC.

This clonotype has at least ten counts. This sequence joins TRBV7-9 and TRBJ2-2, with 8 bases aligning to TRBD1. Germline CDR1 is SEHNR and CDR2 is FQNEAQ (reference sequence). The CDR3 sequence is 15 residues long. With V trimmed by 3 bases and J by 3 bases, 3 bases remained unmatched. The CDR3 DNA reads as TGTGCCAGCAGCTTCGGGACAGGACACACCGGGGAGCTGTTTTTT. Translated: CASSFGTGHTGELFF.

Concerning this clonotype: A read error may explain this, as a much larger clone is one base away. The chain employs TRBV12-3 or TRBV12-4 and TRBJ2-7; 11 positions match TRBD2. The CDR3 spans 14 residues. CDR3 sequence: CGSSFSGRAYEQYF. The CDR3 region has the DNA TGTGGCAGCAGCTTTAGCGGGAGGGCGTACGAGCAGTACTTC.

Details on this clonotype: One end of the junction does not line up with germline, which may come from a read error. This rearrangement joins TRBV12-5 to TRBJ2-3; 7 bases line up with TRBD1. Per germline, CDR1 LGHNT and CDR2 FRNRAP. The CDR3 covers 15 residues. CDR3 DNA: TGTGCTAGTGGTCTCCGACAGGGCCCCACAGATACGCAGGATTTT. Its translation: CASGLRQGPTDTQDF.

This clonotype came up many times. The chain links TRBV6-5 to TRBJ2-1; no firm D call. CDR3 length equals 13 residues. With 0 bases removed from V and 4 bases from J, the gap between germline ends came to 4 bases. Germline V CDR1 and CDR2: MNHEY, SVGAGI. DNA for the CDR3: TGTGCCAGCAGTTACTCCAGATACAATGAGCAGTTCTTC. It specifies CASSYSRYNEQFF.

This clonotype has ten or more counts. DNA for the CDR3: TGCGCCAGCGCTGCATTTGGGGGCGACAACGAGCAGTACTTC. Translation gives CASAAFGGDNEQYF. The rearrangement joins TRBV5-1 to TRBJ2-7; weak D call: TRBD1 (6 bases). Germline V gives CDR1 SGHRS, CDR2 YFSETQ. V dropped 7 bases and J dropped 5 bases, with 19 bases sitting between them. The CDR3 contains 14 residues.

This chain links TRBV20-1 with TRBJ1-1, with D perhaps TRBD1 (5 bases). V gave up 6 bases and J gave up 3 bases, with 17 bases separating them. The CDR3 covers 14 residues. Germline CDR1 is DFQATT and CDR2 is SNEGSKA (reference sequence). CDR3 protein: CSANIEGRDTEAFF. The CDR3, as DNA: TGCAGTGCCAACATCGAGGGGAGAGACACTGAAGCTTTCTTT.

The CDR3 DNA sequence: TGCAGTGCTAAGGGACAGGGCCCCTATGGCTACACCTTC. It yields the protein CSAKGQGPYGYTF. The chain links TRBV20-1 to TRBJ1-2, with 9 bases identical to TRBD1. The germline V gene has CDR1 DFQATT and CDR2 SNEGSKA (reference sequence). The CDR3 is 13 residues long. J lost 4 bases, V lost 4 bases, and 4 bases had no gene match.

This clonotype was picked up many times. V gene TRBV15 combines with J gene TRBJ2-7; unclear D gene. Germline-derived CDR1 and CDR2 are LNHNV and YYDKDF (reference sequence). Deletions cut 5 bases from V and 1 base from J, with 3 bases between. The CDR3 is 11 amino acids. CDR3 in amino acids: CATSSSYEQYF. The CDR3 DNA reads as TGTGCCACCAGCTCTTCCTACGAGCAGTACTTC. Together with reference TRBV15 and TRBJ2-7, the CDR3 gives the full variable domain: DAMVIQNPRYQVTQFGKPVTLSCSQTLNHNVMYWYQQKSSQAPKLLFHYYDKDFNNEADTPDNFQSRRPNTSFCFLDIRSPGLGDTAMYLCATSSSYEQYFGPGTRLTVT.

The gene calls are TRBV24-1 and TRBJ2-1; no reliable D call. V shed 3 bases and J shed 5 bases, with 10 bases lying between them. CDR1 and CDR2 (germline): KGHDR, SFDVKD. The CDR3 spans 14 residues. CDR3 protein: CATSDPILNNEQFF. In DNA form, the CDR3 reads TGTGCCACCAGTGATCCCATACTTAACAATGAGCAGTTCTTC.

This clonotype has at least ten counts. The V call is TRBV7-6, the J call TRBJ2-1; weak D call: TRBD2 (6 bases). Trimming pared 5 bases from V and 7 bases from J, leaving 18 bases between. The CDR3 has 15 amino acids. The germline V gene has CDR1 SGHVS and CDR2 FNYEAQ. Here the CDR3 DNA reads TGTGCCAGCAGCGGCGGGGATCGGAGGTGGAATGAGCAGTTCTTC. It is translated as CASSGGDRRWNEQFF.

This clonotype was seen many times. This rearrangement joins TRBV6-5 to TRBJ2-2; no clear D gene. Germline V CDR1 and CDR2: MNHEY, SVGAGI. With 2 bases removed from V and 0 bases from J, the gap between germline ends came to 13 bases. The CDR3 consists of 17 residues. The CDR3 DNA follows: TGTGCCAGCAGTTACATTAAGGATTTAACGAACACCGGGGAGCTGTTTTTT. This gives the protein CASSYIKDLTNTGELFF.